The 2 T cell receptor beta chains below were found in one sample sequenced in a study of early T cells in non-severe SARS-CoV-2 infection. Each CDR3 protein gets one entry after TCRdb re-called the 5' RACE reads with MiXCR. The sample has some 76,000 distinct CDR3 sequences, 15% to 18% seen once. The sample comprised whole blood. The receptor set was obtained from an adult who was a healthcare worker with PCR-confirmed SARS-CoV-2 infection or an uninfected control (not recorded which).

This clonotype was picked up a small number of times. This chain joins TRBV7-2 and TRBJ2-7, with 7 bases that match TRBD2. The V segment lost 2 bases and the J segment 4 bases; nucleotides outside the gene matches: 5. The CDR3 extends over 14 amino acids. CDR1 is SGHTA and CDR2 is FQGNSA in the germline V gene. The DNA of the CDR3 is TGTGCCAGCAGCTTACGCCGCGGGGGATACGAGCAGTACTTC. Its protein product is CASSLRRGGYEQYF.

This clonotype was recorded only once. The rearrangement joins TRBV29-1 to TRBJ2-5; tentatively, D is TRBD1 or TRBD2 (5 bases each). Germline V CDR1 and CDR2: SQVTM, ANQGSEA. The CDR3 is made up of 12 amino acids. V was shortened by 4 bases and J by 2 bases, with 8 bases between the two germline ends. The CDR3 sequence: CSVVRGQETQYF. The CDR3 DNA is TGCAGCGTTGTGAGGGGTCAAGAGACCCAGTACTTC.